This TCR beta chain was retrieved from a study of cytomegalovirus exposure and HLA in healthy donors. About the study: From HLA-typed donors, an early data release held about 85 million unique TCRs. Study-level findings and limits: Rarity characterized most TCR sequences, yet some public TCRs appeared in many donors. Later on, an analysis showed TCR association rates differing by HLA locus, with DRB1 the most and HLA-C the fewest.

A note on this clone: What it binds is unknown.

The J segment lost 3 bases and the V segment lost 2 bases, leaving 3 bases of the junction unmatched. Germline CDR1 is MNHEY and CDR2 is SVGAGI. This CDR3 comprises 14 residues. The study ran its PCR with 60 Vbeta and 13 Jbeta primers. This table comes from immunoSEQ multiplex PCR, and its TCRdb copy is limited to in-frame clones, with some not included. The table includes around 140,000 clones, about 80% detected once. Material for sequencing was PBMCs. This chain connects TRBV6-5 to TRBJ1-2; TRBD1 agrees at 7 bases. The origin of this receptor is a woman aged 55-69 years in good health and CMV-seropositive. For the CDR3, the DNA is TGTGCCAGCAGTTACAGGGGGACAGACTATGGCTACACCTTC. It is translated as CASSYRGTDYGYTF.